This T cell receptor (beta chain) was observed in a study of blood T cell repertoires in COVID-19. V lost 0 bases and J lost 2, with 8 bases in between. Per the germline V gene, CDR1 is SGDLS and CDR2 is YYNGEE. The CDR3 sequence is 14 residues long. This clone was observed a single time. Assay used: immunoSEQ multiplex PCR; TCRdb lists only in-frame clones, some missing. The sample has 200,000 to 250,000 clones, 83% seen once; the top ten hold roughly 1.3%. This receptor was taken from a woman aged 25-40 years with COVID-19, enrolled during active disease. Input material: peripheral blood. This chain links TRBV9 with TRBJ2-5; D remains ambiguous. DNA of the CDR3: TGTGCCAGCAGCGTAGGAGCGCGGCAAGAGACCCAGTACTTC. This gives the protein CASSVGARQETQYF.